This entry describes one T cell receptor beta chain. This entry comes from a study of T cell repertoires in cytomegalovirus infection. Across the whole study: Public signatures in TCR beta pointed to CMV infection and matching HLA type.

Each CDR3 protein is one row after TCRdb ran MiXCR on the reads. The table has more than 400,000 distinct CDR3 sequences, 26% seen once. Input material: PBMCs. The origin of this receptor is a human donor in good health (CMV status not recorded). Some clones in this sample may be carry-over from other donors' samples.

The DNA of the CDR3 is TGTGCCAGCAGTGAATCCGGGACTAGCGGTCACAATGAGCAGTTCTTC. As protein: CASSESGTSGHNEQFF. The rearrangement links TRBV25-1 to TRBJ2-1; 11 bases are a match to TRBD2. V shed 1 base and J 5 bases; nucleotides not matched to a gene: 4. The germline CDR1 and CDR2 sequences are MGHDK and SYGVNS. The CDR3 is 16 amino acids.